This T cell receptor (beta chain) originates from a study of B cell selection in AIRE deficiency. The sorted conventional CD4 T cells were gated as CD4+CD127+. Profiled with immunoSEQ multiplex PCR; TCRdb holds only in-frame clones, not every one. The table lists tens of thousands of clones, about 96% of them singletons, with 0.2% to 0.25% in the top ten. The source of this sequence is a human donor with AIRE deficiency. Sequencing was performed on conventional CD4+ T cells sorted from PBMCs.

The DNA for the CDR3 is TGTGCCTGGGCTTCAGGGTTTGAGGATGAAAAACTGTTTTTT. It yields the protein CAWASGFEDEKLFF. The chain recombines TRBV30 with TRBJ1-4, with a possible D match to TRBD1 (5 bases). Germline V gives CDR1 GTSNPN, CDR2 SVGIG (reference sequence). The CDR3 totals 14 residues. Between the trimmed V and J ends, which lost 5 bases and 6 bases, there was a span of 16 bases.